The 19 T cell receptor beta chains reported below all come from one sample, sequenced in a study of human T cells and chemical hapten exposure. TCRdb reanalysed the RACE reads using MiXCR and keeps one entry per CDR3 protein. The table lists roughly 110,000 distinct CDR3 sequences, around 10% of them singletons. Documented time point: pre-sensitization, week 0. The treatment denotes: therapeutic diphenylcyclopropenone sensitization with weekly scalp DPC. Sequencing used whole blood, obtained in connection with sensitization to the hapten diphenylcyclopropenone (DPC). The source is a woman in her forties or fifties with alopecia areata. Some clones in this sample may be carry-over from other donors' samples.

The CDR3 here is CASSLGQERIVNEQFF. Written as DNA, the CDR3 is TGCGCCAGCAGCTTGGGACAGGAGAGGATCGTCAATGAGCAGTTCTTC. The V call is TRBV5-1, the J call TRBJ2-1; D might be TRBD1 (6 bases). CDR1 SGHRS and CDR2 YFSETQ come from the germline V gene. The CDR3 covers 16 residues. Trimming shortened V by 0 bases and J by 6 bases, and 16 bases separated the two germline ends.

This clonotype was seen a handful of times. The chain recombines TRBV7-7 with TRBJ2-5, with D possibly being TRBD1 (5 bases). Trimming shortened V by 3 bases and J by 1 base, and 9 bases separated the two germline ends. CDR1 SSHAT and CDR2 FNYEAQ come from the germline V gene (reference sequence). The CDR3 has 14 amino acids. The CDR3, as DNA: TGTGCCAGCAGCTTGACAGCCATCCAAGAGACCCAGTACTTC. It specifies CASSLTAIQETQYF.

The table lists this clonotype with a few counts. The genes are TRBV6-1 and TRBJ2-2; 10 positions agree with TRBD1. The CDR3 consists of 15 residues. Germline lookup yields CDR1 MNHNS and CDR2 SASEGT. V gave up 7 bases and J gave up 4 bases; unmatched junction bases: 6. The CDR3 DNA reads as TGTGCCAGCAATCTGGACAGGGGGTCCACCGGGGAGCTGTTTTTT. Encoded protein: CASNLDRGSTGELFF.

This clonotype occurred many times. V and J are TRBV28 and TRBJ1-6, with TRBD1 matching over 9 bases. Germline lookup yields CDR1 MDHEN and CDR2 SYDVKM. This CDR3 is built from 17 residues. V trimming: 4 bases; J trimming: 5 bases; junction bases outside the gene matches: 9. CDR3 protein: CASSSAIDRGNNSPLHF. The CDR3 nucleotides are TGTGCCAGCAGTTCAGCCATTGACAGGGGGAATAATTCACCCCTCCACTTT.

Only one count was recorded for this clonotype. This chain joins TRBV7-4 and TRBJ1-5; TRBD1 matches 8 bases. J was trimmed by 3 bases and V by 0 bases; bases with no gene match: 7. This CDR3 spans 17 amino acids. Germline V gene sequence: CDR1 SGHVT, CDR2 SQSDAQ. CDR3 sequence (DNA): TGTGCCAGCAGCTTAGCGTTCGGCAGGGGGCCCAATCAGCCCCAGCATTTT. Translating gives CASSLAFGRGPNQPQHF. Based on the CDR3 plus reference TRBV7-4 and TRBJ1-5, the full variable domain is GAGVSQSPRYKVAKRGRDVALRCDSISGHVTLYWYRQTLGQGSEVLTYSQSDAQRDKSGRPSGRFSAERPERSVSTLKIQRTEQGDSAVYLCASSLAFGRGPNQPQHFGDGTRLSIL.

The gene calls are TRBV18 and TRBJ2-3, with D maybe TRBD2 (5 bases). The germline V gene encodes CDR1 KGHSH and CDR2 LQKENI. This CDR3 has 15 residues. V lost 0 bases and J 0 bases, leaving 7 bases between the germline ends. CDR3 loop: CASSPPQRSTDTQYF. In nucleotides, the CDR3 is TGTGCCAGCTCACCACCCCAGCGGAGCACAGATACGCAGTATTTT. Complete variable domain (other parts from reference TRBV18 and TRBJ2-3): NAGVMQNPRHLVRRRGQEARLRCSPMKGHSHVYWYRQLPEEGLKFMVYLQKENIIDESGMPKERFSAEFPKEGPSILRIQQVVRGDSAAYFCASSPPQRSTDTQYFGPGTRLTVL.

This clonotype turned up a few times. The CDR3 DNA sequence: TGTGCCAGCACCCGACCGGGCCTTGGGTCCAACGAGCAGTTCTTC. Encoded protein: CASTRPGLGSNEQFF. The chain combines TRBV12-3 or TRBV12-4 with TRBJ2-7; no clear D gene. The DNA end is more similar to TRBJ2-1, so the J call may be wrong. The CDR3 runs 15 residues.

This clonotype was seen only a few times. The chain joins TRBV6-2 or TRBV6-3 to TRBJ1-5; D is unclear. CDR3 length: 9 residues. Between the trimmed V and J ends, which lost 9 bases and 9 bases, there was a span of 6 bases. Germline V gene sequence: CDR1 MNHEY, CDR2 SVGEGT. This CDR3 reads CARGRPQHF. In DNA form, the CDR3 reads TGTGCCAGAGGACGGCCCCAGCATTTT.

This clonotype came up a few times. This chain connects TRBV29-1 to TRBJ1-2; 10 nucleotides align to TRBD1. In germline, CDR1 is SQVTM, CDR2 ANQGSEA. This CDR3 has 15 residues. The junction had 10 bases not matched to a gene; V was cut back by 0 bases and J by 9 bases. This CDR3 reads CSVEDGPGQGFSYTF. DNA for the CDR3: TGCAGCGTTGAAGATGGCCCGGGACAGGGGTTTAGCTACACCTTC.

This clonotype came up a few times. The chain joins TRBV20-1 to TRBJ2-1, with a weak D call TRBD2 (6 bases). The V gene lost 5 bases and the J gene lost 13 bases, with 15 bases spanning the gap. This CDR3 region has 11 residues. The V gene's germline CDR1 is DFQATT and CDR2 SNEGSKA (reference sequence). The CDR3 protein is CSAPYRDSQFF. In nucleotides, the CDR3 is TGCAGTGCTCCGTACCGGGACTCCCAGTTCTTC.

This clonotype was observed a few times. V gene TRBV12-3 or TRBV12-4 combines with J gene TRBJ2-4; D gene ambiguous. The V end lost 5 bases, the J end lost 9 bases, and 17 bases lay between the germline ends. The CDR3 contains 14 residues. For the CDR3, the DNA is TGTGCCAGCAGTCTGGGTGGGTACACGGGCATTCAGTACTTC. This sequence encodes CASSLGGYTGIQYF.

The chain uses TRBV19 and TRBJ2-4; no definite D call. This CDR3 is built from 15 residues. From germline, CDR1 is LNHDA and CDR2 SQIVND (reference sequence). Deletions cut 3 bases from V and 5 bases from J, with 14 bases between. CDR3 protein: CASSIEARGQNIQYF. The CDR3 DNA reads TGTGCCAGTAGTATCGAGGCCCGAGGCCAAAACATTCAGTACTTC. The full variable domain, with the rest looked up from reference TRBV19 and TRBJ2-4, is DGGITQSPKYLFRKEGQNVTLSCEQNLNHDAMYWYRQDPGQGLRLIYYSQIVNDFQKGDIAEGYSVSREKKESFPLTVTSAQKNPTAFYLCASSIEARGQNIQYFGAGTRLSVL.

The J gene is TRBJ1-6, the V gene TRBV6-5; the D gene is possibly TRBD1 (6 bases). Germline CDR1 and CDR2: MNHEY and SVGAGI. V was shortened by 6 bases and J by 4 bases, with 16 bases between the two germline ends. This CDR3 has 16 residues. The CDR3 sequence: CASRYGTGIYNSPLHF. CDR3 DNA sequence: TGTGCCAGCAGATACGGAACAGGGATTTATAATTCACCCCTCCACTTT.

The J gene is TRBJ2-3, the V gene TRBV20-1; 7 positions match TRBD2. Germline CDR1 reads DFQATT; CDR2 reads SNEGSKA (reference sequence). V shed 2 bases and J 0 bases; nucleotides not matched to a gene: 2. CDR3 length equals 14 residues. CDR3: CSARSGASTDTQYF. CDR3 DNA: TGCAGTGCTAGAAGCGGGGCTAGCACAGATACGCAGTATTTT.

This clonotype has at least ten counts. The chain recombines TRBV12-3 or TRBV12-4 with TRBJ2-7; 8 nucleotides align to TRBD1. CDR3 length: 15 residues. The J segment lost 2 bases and the V segment lost 6 bases, leaving 9 bases of the junction unmatched. CDR3 in amino acids: CASRYGTGDTYEQYF. The CDR3 DNA reads as TGTGCCAGCAGATACGGGACAGGAGACACCTACGAGCAGTACTTC.

This clonotype was detected only a few times. The genes are TRBV24-1 and TRBJ2-1; a weak D match, TRBD1 (5 bases). The V and J ends lost 0 bases and 11 bases respectively, with 13 bases between them. Germline CDR1 is KGHDR and CDR2 is SFDVKD. This CDR3 is 14 amino acids long. The CDR3: CATSDLRQGYKQFF. In DNA, the CDR3 is TGTGCCACCAGTGATTTGCGGCAGGGTTATAAGCAGTTCTTC.

This clonotype was found many times. The chain is built from TRBV28 and TRBJ2-1; D is tentatively TRBD1 or TRBD2 (6 bases each). V was pared by 6 bases and J by 12 bases, with 12 bases between. CDR1 is MDHEN, CDR2 SYDVKM, per germline. The CDR3 runs to 11 residues. In DNA form, the CDR3 reads TGTGCCAGCAGGCTACAGGGAGGGCAGTTCTTC. Residues: CASRLQGGQFF.

This clonotype was detected a few times. The chain employs TRBV6-5 and TRBJ2-7, with TRBD1 identical over 7 bases. CDR1 and CDR2 (germline): MNHEY, SVGAGI. This CDR3 comprises 14 residues. The trim removed 0 bases at V and 5 bases at J, leaving 4 bases unmatched. CDR3 in amino acids: CASSYSTGSHEQYF. CDR3 DNA: TGTGCCAGCAGTTACTCGACAGGGAGTCACGAGCAGTACTTC.

The J gene is TRBJ2-5, the V gene TRBV10-1; either TRBD1 or TRBD2 may supply D (6 bases each). Germline values: CDR1 WNHNN, CDR2 SYGVQD (reference sequence). Trimming stripped 3 bases from V and 5 bases from J, with 13 bases between. The CDR3 totals 14 residues. CDR3 sequence: CASSEAQGGETQYF. As DNA, the CDR3 is TGCGCCAGCAGTGAAGCACAGGGAGGCGAGACCCAGTACTTC.